A single sample gave rise to the 18 T cell receptor beta chains below, sequenced in a study of cytomegalovirus exposure and HLA in healthy donors. With 60 Vbeta and 13 Jbeta primers, the PCR was carried out. TCRdb's copy holds only in-frame clones and misses some; the assay was immunoSEQ multiplex PCR. This table has under 200,000 clones, around 63% appearing once. The sample comprised PBMCs. The source is a woman aged 18-30 years in good health and CMV-seropositive.

V and J are TRBV27 and TRBJ1-1; D perhaps matches TRBD1 (5 bases). Germline V lookup: CDR1 MNHEY, CDR2 SMNVEV (reference sequence). CDR3 length: 13 amino acids. The V end lost 4 bases, the J end lost 4 bases, and 10 bases lay between the germline ends. CDR3 sequence reads: CASSYSGGTEAFF. As DNA, the CDR3 is TGTGCCAGCAGTTATTCGGGGGGCACTGAAGCTTTCTTT.

The V call is TRBV5-6, the J call TRBJ1-2; D unresolved. The germline V and J ends were trimmed by 5 bases and 3 bases, with 11 bases remaining between them. Per the germline V gene, CDR1 is SGHDT and CDR2 is YYEEEE. The CDR3 contains 13 residues. CDR3 protein: CASRVMSDYGYTF. Written as DNA, the CDR3 is TGTGCCAGCAGAGTGATGTCAGACTATGGCTACACCTTC.

This chain connects TRBV11-2 to TRBJ1-1, with D possibly matching TRBD1 (6 bases). This CDR3 spans 15 amino acids. Looked up from germline, CDR1 is SGHAT and CDR2 is FQNNGV. Trimming stripped 5 bases from V and 5 bases from J, with 18 bases between. CDR3 residues: CASSLEWGQGTEAFF. The CDR3 region has the DNA TGTGCCAGCAGCCTTGAATGGGGTCAGGGGACTGAAGCTTTCTTT. The full variable domain, completed using reference TRBV11-2 and TRBJ1-1, is EAGVAQSPRYKIIEKRQSVAFWCNPISGHATLYWYQQILGQGPKLLIQFQNNGVVDDSQLPKDRFSAERLKGVDSTLKIQPAKLEDSAVYLCASSLEWGQGTEAFFGQGTRLTVV.

The chain's CDR3 is CASSFRQSYEQYF. CDR3 DNA: TGTGCCAGCTCATTCCGACAGTCCTACGAGCAGTACTTC. The gene calls are TRBV18 and TRBJ2-7, with D perhaps matching TRBD1 (5 bases). Germline loops: CDR1 KGHSH, CDR2 LQKENI. The germline V and J ends were trimmed by 5 bases and 1 base, with 9 bases remaining between them. This CDR3 is 13 amino acids long.

J is TRBJ1-4 and V is TRBV5-6; unclear D gene. Germline CDR1 SGHDT, CDR2 YYEEEE. The length of the CDR3 is 16 residues. The V gene lost 4 bases and the J gene lost 0 bases, with 13 bases spanning the gap. The CDR3 is CASSRRVTSTNEKLFF. The CDR3 nucleotides read TGTGCCAGCAGCAGGCGGGTCACTTCAACTAATGAAAAACTGTTTTTT.

This rearrangement joins TRBV19 to TRBJ1-1, with a possible D match to TRBD1 (5 bases). V was clipped by 6 bases and J by 6 bases, with 14 bases between them. There are 13 residues in the CDR3. The germline V gene encodes CDR1 LNHDA and CDR2 SQIVND (reference sequence). The chain's CDR3 is CASSIGGRAEAFF. The CDR3 region has the DNA TGTGCCAGTAGCATCGGGGGGAGGGCTGAAGCTTTCTTT.

This clone was detected only a few times. The chain is built from TRBV27 and TRBJ1-2; 8 nucleotides align to TRBD1. The CDR3 totals 15 residues. Germline V gene lookup returns CDR1 MNHEY and CDR2 SMNVEV (reference sequence). The V gene end was trimmed by 6 bases and the J gene end by 5 bases; junction bases not matched to a gene: 11. CDR3: CASRPGQGGFYGYTF. In DNA, the CDR3 is TGTGCCAGCAGGCCCGGACAGGGAGGATTTTATGGCTACACCTTC.

J is TRBJ1-5 and V is TRBV4-2, with 8 bases fitting TRBD1. The CDR3 spans 15 residues. Looked up from germline, CDR1 is LGHNA and CDR2 is YNFKEQ. Trimming at V came to 5 bases and at J to 0 bases, leaving 3 bases not matched to a gene. As DNA, the CDR3 is TGTGCCAGCAGCGGACAGGGAGGTAGCAATCAGCCCCAGCATTTT. Protein product: CASSGQGGSNQPQHF.

The chain has TRBV13 and TRBJ2-1; D ambiguous. V lost 0 bases to trimming and J lost 1 base, with 4 bases between them. The CDR3 contains 14 residues. Germline-derived CDR1 and CDR2 are PRHDT and FYEKMQ (reference sequence). CDR3 in amino acids: CASSLGSSYNEQFF. The CDR3 coding sequence is TGTGCCAGCAGCTTAGGCTCGTCCTACAATGAGCAGTTCTTC. The full variable domain, in which reference TRBV13 and TRBJ2-1 provide the parts outside the CDR3, is AAGVIQSPRHLIKEKRETATLKCYPIPRHDTVYWYQQGPGQDPQFLISFYEKMQSDKGSIPDRFSAQQFSDYHSELNMSSLELGDSALYFCASSLGSSYNEQFFGPGTRLTVL.

The gene calls are TRBV11-1 and TRBJ2-3, with TRBD2 identical over 9 bases. Germline lookup yields CDR1 SGHAT and CDR2 FQDESV (reference sequence). This CDR3 region has 16 residues. With V trimmed by 5 bases and J by 2 bases, 8 bases remained unmatched. CDR3 residues: CASSIPLAGDTDTQYF. CDR3 coding DNA: TGTGCCAGCAGCATACCGTTAGCGGGGGACACAGATACGCAGTATTTT.

The chain has TRBV7-9 and TRBJ2-7, with 7 bases lining up with TRBD2. V shed 5 bases, J shed 2 bases, and the junction held 9 bases outside the gene matches. The germline gives CDR1 SEHNR, CDR2 FQNEAQ (reference sequence). The CDR3 is made up of 15 amino acids. CDR3 DNA sequence: TGTGCCAGCAGCCCGGCTAGCGGCAGAACCTACGAGCAGTACTTC. Its protein product is CASSPASGRTYEQYF.

This chain joins TRBV29-1 and TRBJ1-1; no definite D call. Trimming took off 4 bases at V and 0 bases at J, with 3 bases between the two ends. This CDR3 is 11 amino acids long. Germline values: CDR1 SQVTM, CDR2 ANQGSEA. CDR3 amino acids: CSVVVNTEAFF. CDR3 in DNA: TGCAGCGTTGTCGTGAACACTGAAGCTTTCTTT.

The gene calls are TRBV4-2 and TRBJ2-1, with TRBD2 matching 11 bases. With V trimmed by 5 bases and J by 7 bases, 7 bases remained unmatched. Germline CDR1 LGHNA, CDR2 YNFKEQ. This CDR3 contains 15 residues. The CDR3: CASSSLAGGGNEQFF. The CDR3 DNA reads TGTGCCAGCAGCTCGCTAGCGGGAGGAGGTAATGAGCAGTTCTTC.

This chain uses TRBV6-1 with TRBJ2-5, with D uncertain. CDR1 is MNHNS and CDR2 is SASEGT in the germline V gene. The CDR3 extends over 11 amino acids. The ends were cut back, 10 bases at V and 5 bases at J, with 11 bases in the middle. The DNA for the CDR3 is TGTGCCACCCCTTTCGGGGAGACCCAGTACTTC. Its translation is CATPFGETQYF.

This clone has more than one count but fewer than ten. The chain has TRBV2 and TRBJ2-5; possible D gene TRBD1, 7 bases. V lost 6 bases and J 0 bases, leaving 11 bases between the germline ends. The CDR3 totals 14 residues. CDR1 SNHLY and CDR2 FYNNEI come from the germline V gene. The CDR3 DNA follows: TGTGCCAGCAGGGGGGGACAGAACCAAGAGACCCAGTACTTC. Residues: CASRGGQNQETQYF. Full variable domain (rest looked up from reference TRBV2 and TRBJ2-5): EPEVTQTPSHQVTQMGQEVILRCVPISNHLYFYWYRQILGQKVEFLVSFYNNEISEKSEIFDDQFSVERPDGSNFTLKIRSTKLEDSAMYFCASRGGQNQETQYFGPGTRLLVL.

The chain is built from TRBV4-2 and TRBJ1-2, with D tentatively TRBD1 (5 bases). Germline V gene data show CDR1 as LGHNA and CDR2 as YNFKEQ. V was trimmed by 2 bases and J by 8 bases, leaving 12 bases between them. CDR3 length equals 13 residues. CDR3 in DNA: TGTGCCAGCAGCCAATTCAGGGAGGGAGGCTACACCTTC. It specifies CASSQFREGGYTF.

This clone was seen a few times. The chain uses TRBV7-9 and TRBJ1-1; a weak D match, TRBD1 (6 bases). Germline values: CDR1 SEHNR, CDR2 FQNEAQ (reference sequence). Trimming removed 2 bases from V and 2 bases from J, with 9 bases in between. This CDR3 is built from 14 residues. CDR3 region: CASSLLGQNTEAFF. The CDR3 nucleotides read TGTGCCAGCAGCTTACTGGGACAAAACACTGAAGCTTTCTTT.

The V call is TRBV2, the J call TRBJ1-5, with TRBD1 identical over 7 bases. J gave up 2 bases and V 8 bases, and 6 bases lay outside the gene matches. The CDR3 is 14 residues long. Germline V gives CDR1 SNHLY, CDR2 FYNNEI. The CDR3 nucleotides are TGTGCCAGCGGAGCCGGGACAGGCAATCAGCCCCAGCATTTT. This translates into CASGAGTGNQPQHF.